The rows below give T cell receptor beta chains drawn from one sample of a study of cytomegalovirus exposure and HLA in healthy donors. Libraries were prepared by immunoSEQ multiplex PCR; TCRdb keeps only in-frame clonotypes and omits some of them. Of about 120,000 clones in the sample, 8.5% to 9% were seen once. The sequenced sample was PBMCs. The receptors derive from a woman aged 40 to 49 in good health and CMV-seropositive. The conserved cysteine and the conserved F or W are not part of the CDR3 here. D genes are given only for firm matches.

CDR3 protein	V gene	J gene	D gene
ASSFRGGQPQH	TRBV27	TRBJ1-5	.
ASSFGLSQPQH	TRBV5-6	TRBJ1-5	.
ASSQNQYRGEAF	TRBV14	TRBJ1-1	TRBD1
ATSGQGRNEQF	TRBV7-9	TRBJ2-1	TRBD1
ASSAGGTAYGYT	TRBV5-6	TRBJ1-2	.
ASSLAVDRGSYEQY	TRBV5-1	TRBJ2-7	TRBD1
ASSRQGGDTQY	TRBV19	TRBJ2-3	.
ARETSGTGGTGNTIY	TRBV2	TRBJ1-3	TRBD1
ASSPNLDRFYEQY	TRBV9	TRBJ2-7	.
ASSLKEYGYT	TRBV5-1	TRBJ1-2	.
ASSGWGGSSYEQY	TRBV5-4	TRBJ2-7	.